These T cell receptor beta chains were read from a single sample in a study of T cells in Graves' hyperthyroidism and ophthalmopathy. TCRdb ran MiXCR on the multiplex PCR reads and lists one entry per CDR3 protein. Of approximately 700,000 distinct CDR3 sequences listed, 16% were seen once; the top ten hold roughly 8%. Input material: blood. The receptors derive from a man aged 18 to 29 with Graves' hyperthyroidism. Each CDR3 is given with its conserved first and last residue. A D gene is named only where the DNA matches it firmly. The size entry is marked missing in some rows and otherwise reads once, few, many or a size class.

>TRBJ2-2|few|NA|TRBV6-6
CASSYSGGTNTGELFF
TGTGCCAGCAGTTACTCAGGGGGTACGAACACCGGGGAGCTGTTTTTT
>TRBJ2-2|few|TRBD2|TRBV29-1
CSANSGRELFF
TGCAGCGCTAATAGCGGGAGGGAGCTGTTTTTT
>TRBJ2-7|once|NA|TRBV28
CAGSFSSYEQYF
TGTGCCGGCAGTTTCTCGAGTTACGAGCAGTACTTC
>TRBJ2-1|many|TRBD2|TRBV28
CASRWTSGRDEQFF
TGTGCCAGCAGGTGGACTAGCGGGAGGGATGAGCAGTTCTTC
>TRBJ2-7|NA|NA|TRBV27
CATGRGAAPYEQYF
TGTGCCACCGGGCGGGGCGCCGCTCCGTACGAGCAGTACTTC
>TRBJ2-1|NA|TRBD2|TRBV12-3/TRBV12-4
CASSQLGTSGRRRNEQFF
TGTGCCAGCAGCCAACTCGGGACTAGCGGGAGACGGCGAAATGAGCAGTTCTTC
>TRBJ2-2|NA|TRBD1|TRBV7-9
CASSLPGTEFSIGTGELLF
TGTGCCAGCAGCCTGCCCGGGACAGAATTTTCGATCGGCACCGGGGAGCTGCTTTTT
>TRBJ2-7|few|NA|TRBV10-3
CAISGPVSEQYF
TGTGCCATCAGTGGTCCGGTTTCGGAGCAGTACTTC
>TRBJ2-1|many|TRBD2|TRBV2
CASTLGLALWGEQFF
TGTGCCAGCACCCTGGGACTAGCGCTTTGGGGTGAGCAGTTCTTC
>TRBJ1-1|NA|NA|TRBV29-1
CSVENRNTEAFF
TGCAGCGTTGAGAATCGGAACACTGAAGCTTTCTTT
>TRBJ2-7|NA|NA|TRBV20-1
CSATPPGRAYYEQYF
TGCAGTGCTACACCTCCGGGCAGGGCATACTACGAGCAGTACTTC
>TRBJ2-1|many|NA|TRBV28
CASSSHLDLEQFF
TGTGCCAGCAGTTCCCACCTGGACCTGGAGCAGTTCTTC
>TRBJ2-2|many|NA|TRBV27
CASSLYPSGELFF
TGTGCCAGCAGTTTATACCCCAGCGGGGAGCTGTTTTTT
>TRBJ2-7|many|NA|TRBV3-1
CASSQVQVTESSYEQYF
TGTGCCAGCAGCCAAGTGCAGGTGACAGAGAGCTCCTACGAGCAGTACTTC
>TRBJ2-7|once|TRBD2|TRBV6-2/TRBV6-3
CASSSNGLARGYEQYF
TGTGCCAGCAGTTCCAACGGACTAGCTCGGGGTTACGAGCAGTACTTC
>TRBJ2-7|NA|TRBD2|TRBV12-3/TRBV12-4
CASSLRAGLVAYEQYF
TGTGCCAGCAGTTTGAGAGCGGGACTCGTGGCCTACGAGCAGTACTTC
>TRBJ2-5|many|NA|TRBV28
CASSLVQAEETQYF
TGTGCCAGCAGTTTAGTCCAGGCCGAAGAGACCCAGTACTTC
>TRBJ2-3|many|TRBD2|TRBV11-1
CASSLSGRAFDTQYF
TGTGCCAGCAGCCTTAGCGGGAGGGCCTTCGATACGCAGTATTTT
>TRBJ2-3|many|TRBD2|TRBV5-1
CASSFPLAGVADTQYF
TGCGCCAGCAGCTTCCCACTAGCGGGAGTGGCAGATACGCAGTATTTT
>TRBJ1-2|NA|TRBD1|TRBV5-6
CASCLGGTGYGYTF
TGTGCCAGCTGCTTGGGAGGGACAGGGTATGGCTACACCTTC
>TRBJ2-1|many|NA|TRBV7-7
CASSLGDDNEQFF
TGTGCTAGCAGCTTAGGGGACGACAATGAGCAGTTCTTC
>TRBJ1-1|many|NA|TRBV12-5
CASGLAFNTEAFF
TGTGCTAGTGGTTTGGCCTTTAACACTGAAGCTTTCTTT
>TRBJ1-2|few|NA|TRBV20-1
CSASDPKGHGYTF
TGCAGTGCTAGTGACCCCAAAGGACATGGCTACACCTTC
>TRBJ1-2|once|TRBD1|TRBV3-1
CARTTGTGALFGYTF
TGTGCCAGGACAACCGGGACAGGGGCGCTTTTCGGCTACACCTTC
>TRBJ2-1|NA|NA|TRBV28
CASRRQLKPYNEQFF
TGTGCCAGCAGAAGACAGTTAAAACCCTACAATGAGCAGTTCTTC
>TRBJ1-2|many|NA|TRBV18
CASSPPQGSNYGYTF
TGTGCCAGCTCACCACCCCAGGGCTCTAACTATGGCTACACCTTC
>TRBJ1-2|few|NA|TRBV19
CATGDRTAVSGYTF
TGTGCCACCGGGGATCGGACCGCCGTCTCCGGCTACACCTTC
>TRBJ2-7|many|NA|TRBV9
CASSARDTSYEQYF
TGTGCCAGCAGCGCCCGGGACACTTCCTACGAGCAGTACTTC
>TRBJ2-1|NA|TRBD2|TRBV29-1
CSVVGLAGNEQFF
TGCAGCGTTGTCGGACTAGCGGGAAATGAGCAGTTCTTC
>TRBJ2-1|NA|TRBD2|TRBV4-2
CASSQEEGLSYNEQFF
TGTGCCAGCAGCCAAGAAGAGGGACTATCTTACAATGAGCAGTTCTTC
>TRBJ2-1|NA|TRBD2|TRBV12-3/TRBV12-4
CASRRGTSAWEIF
TGTGCCAGCAGACGAGGGACTAGCGCGTGGGAAATCTTC
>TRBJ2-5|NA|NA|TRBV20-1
CSARDPGVGTQYF
TGCAGTGCTAGAGACCCCGGGGTTGGGACCCAGTACTTC
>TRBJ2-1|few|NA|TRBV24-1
CATSDWSYQQFF
TGTGCCACCAGTGATTGGTCATATCAGCAGTTCTTC
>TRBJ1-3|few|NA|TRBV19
CASTLQGASSGNTIYF
TGTGCCAGTACACTTCAAGGGGCCAGCTCTGGAAACACCATATATTTT
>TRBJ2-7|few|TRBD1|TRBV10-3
CAISSPGTGGGYEQYF
TGTGCCATCAGTAGTCCCGGGACAGGGGGCGGCTACGAGCAGTACTTC
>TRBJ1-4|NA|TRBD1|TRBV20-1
CSAEGTGSEKLFF
TGCAGTGCTGAGGGGACAGGGAGCGAAAAACTGTTTTTT
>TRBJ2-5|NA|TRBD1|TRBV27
CASAETGGGETQYF
TGTGCCAGCGCTGAGACAGGGGGCGGGGAGACCCAGTACTTC
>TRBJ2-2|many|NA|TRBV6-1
CASSLAYGTGELFF
TGTGCCAGCAGTCTCGCGTACGGCACCGGGGAGCTGTTTTTT